A single sample gave rise to the 5 T cell receptor beta chains below, sequenced in a study of shared clonotypes between healthy human individuals. Profiled with immunoSEQ multiplex PCR; TCRdb holds only in-frame clones, not every one. The sample consists of about 1.1 million clones, around 78% of them appearing once. Sequenced: memory CD4+ T cells from PBMCs. The subset denotes: CD45RA-negative fraction. These TCRs come from a man between 18 and 35 years old in good health. Some clones in this sample may be carry-over from other donors' samples.

A note on this clone: A read error may be the cause here, since a much bigger clone is one base away. This chain links TRBV15 with TRBJ2-5, with D unresolved. The CDR3 is 13 amino acids. In germline, CDR1 is LNHNV, CDR2 YYDKDF (reference sequence). The CDR3 bases are TGTGCCACCAGCGGACGAGGCCAAGGGACCCAGTACTTC. This translates into CATSGRGQGTQYF.

This clone was seen once. The chain couples TRBV27 to TRBJ1-1; D perhaps matches TRBD1 (5 bases). V shed 6 bases and J shed 6 bases, with 20 bases lying between them. CDR1 and CDR2 (germline): MNHEY, SMNVEV (reference sequence). The length of the CDR3 is 15 residues. CDR3 region: CASSQGREGRAEAFF. CDR3 nucleotides: TGTGCCAGCAGCCAAGGGAGGGAGGGGCGAGCTGAAGCTTTCTTT.

The rearrangement joins TRBV5-1 to TRBJ2-7, with TRBD1 matching 7 bases. Germline lookup yields CDR1 SGHRS and CDR2 YFSETQ. CDR3 size: 12 residues. V gave up 3 bases and J gave up 5 bases; unmatched junction bases: 2. The CDR3 reads CASSYRGDEQYF. The CDR3 DNA is TGCGCCAGCAGCTACAGGGGAGACGAGCAGTACTTC.

The V gene is TRBV28, the J gene TRBJ2-7, with a tentative D call TRBD2 (6 bases). The CDR3 consists of 21 residues. Germline-derived CDR1 and CDR2 are MDHEN and SYDVKM. Trimming removed 7 bases from V and 3 bases from J, with 37 bases in between. CDR3 amino acids: CASTPLGLTTSGLARVYEQYF. CDR3 in DNA: TGTGCCAGCACCCCCCTGGGATTGACTACATCGGGTCTAGCGAGGGTCTACGAGCAGTACTTC.

The J gene is TRBJ2-7, the V gene TRBV5-1, with TRBD2 matching 13 bases. Germline V gene lookup returns CDR1 SGHRS and CDR2 YFSETQ. V dropped 4 bases and J dropped 7; count of bases not matched to a gene: 8. The CDR3 consists of 15 residues. CDR3 protein: CASSPQGTSGNEQYF. Here the CDR3 DNA reads TGCGCCAGCAGCCCACAGGGGACTAGCGGGAATGAGCAGTACTTC. Full variable domain (outside the CDR3, taken from reference TRBV5-1 and TRBJ2-7): KAGVTQTPRYLIKTRGQQVTLSCSPISGHRSVSWYQQTPGQGLQFLFEYFSETQRNKGNFPGRFSGRQFSNSRSEMNVSTLELGDSALYLCASSPQGTSGNEQYFGPGTRLTVT.